These 25 T cell receptor beta chains were all obtained from the same sample, sequenced in a study of identical twins. Using its own MiXCR run on the 5' RACE reads, TCRdb lists one record per CDR3 protein. This sample has 1.5 million to 2 million distinct CDR3 sequences, with about 31% found just once. Sample: cord blood. The receptors come from a newborn girl in good health.

The chain links TRBV27 to TRBJ1-2; D not certain. V was trimmed by 6 bases and J by 4 bases, leaving 15 bases between them. Germline V CDR1 and CDR2: MNHEY, SMNVEV (reference sequence). The CDR3 contains 14 residues. The CDR3 sequence is CASSSNPGGYGYTF. For the CDR3, the DNA is TGTGCCAGCAGCAGTAATCCCGGTGGCTATGGCTACACCTTC.

The chain uses TRBV3-1 and TRBJ2-1; no clear D gene. Trimming removed 3 bases at V and 8 bases at J, with 11 bases between. The CDR3 covers 13 residues. Per germline, CDR1 LGHDT and CDR2 YNNKEL (reference sequence). The CDR3 region is CASSQPPGDEQFF. In DNA form, the CDR3 reads TGTGCCAGCAGCCAGCCCCCGGGCGATGAGCAGTTCTTC.

This clonotype has only a few counts. This chain uses TRBV4-2 with TRBJ2-1; 14 nucleotides agree with TRBD2. The V segment lost 4 bases and the J segment 8 bases; nucleotides outside the gene matches: 10. The CDR3 has 17 amino acids. Germline-derived CDR1 and CDR2 are LGHNA and YNFKEQ. CDR3 DNA: TGTGCCAGCAGCCCCGGACTAGCGGGAGGACAGGTCGATGAGCAGTTCTTC. Its translation: CASSPGLAGGQVDEQFF.

A few counts support this clonotype. This clone may be a read error of a much larger clone one base away. V gene TRBV28 combines with J gene TRBJ1-2; no definite D call. CDR1 MDHEN and CDR2 SYDVKM come from the germline V gene. V was shortened by 4 bases and J by 6 bases, with 6 bases between the two germline ends. The CDR3 loop spans 11 amino acids. This chain's CDR3 is CASSYSDGYTF. The CDR3, as DNA: TGTGCCAGCAGTTACTCGGATGGCTACACCTTC.

The chain has TRBV9 and TRBJ2-2; D tentatively reads TRBD1 or TRBD2 (5 bases each). Per germline, CDR1 SGDLS and CDR2 YYNGEE. The germline V and J ends were trimmed by 4 bases and 4 bases, with 14 bases remaining between them. The CDR3 contains 15 residues. CDR3 in DNA: TGTGCCAGCAGCAAGACCTGGGACGTCACCGGGGAGCTGTTTTTT. It specifies CASSKTWDVTGELFF.

The V and J genes are TRBV7-6 and TRBJ2-1; 14 nucleotides match TRBD2. The CDR3 consists of 17 residues. Germline V lookup: CDR1 SGHVS, CDR2 FNYEAQ. The trim removed 0 bases at V and 15 bases at J, leaving 13 bases unmatched. The CDR3 nucleotides are TGTGCCAGCAGCTTAGCACACATACCGGGACTAGCGGGGGTTAGGTTCTTC. Protein product: CASSLAHIPGLAGVRFF.

This clonotype has a handful of counts. The chain joins TRBV29-1 to TRBJ2-7; D might be TRBD1 (6 bases). The CDR3 length is 13 residues. CDR1 is SQVTM, CDR2 ANQGSEA, per germline. Trimming removed 4 bases from V and 5 bases from J, with 15 bases in between. The CDR3 sequence: CSVVTGPGHEQYF. For the CDR3, the DNA is TGCAGCGTTGTGACAGGACCGGGGCACGAGCAGTACTTC.

This clonotype was seen a few times. This chain joins TRBV2 and TRBJ1-5; tentatively, D is TRBD1 (5 bases). CDR1 is SNHLY, CDR2 FYNNEI, per germline. There are 13 residues in the CDR3. V was trimmed by 7 bases and J by 0 bases, leaving 7 bases between them. Here the CDR3 reads CASKQDSNQPQHF. CDR3 coding DNA: TGTGCCAGCAAACAGGATAGCAATCAGCCCCAGCATTTT.

The CDR3 region is CASRDRYNSPLHF. Written as DNA, the CDR3 is TGTGCCAGCAGGGACAGATATAATTCACCCCTCCACTTT. The chain carries TRBV6-1 and TRBJ1-6; D possibly corresponds to TRBD1 (6 bases). The germline V gene has CDR1 MNHNS and CDR2 SASEGT. V was clipped by 6 bases and J by 4 bases, with 7 bases between them. This CDR3 region has 13 residues.

This clonotype was observed a few times. The rearrangement uses TRBV7-2 and TRBJ1-6; no definite D call. The V end was cut by 1 base, the J end by 5 bases, with 9 bases between. The length of the CDR3 is 15 residues. The germline V gene encodes CDR1 SGHTA and CDR2 FQGNSA. The CDR3 nucleotides are TGTGCCAGCAGCTTAGTTTCCGGGAATAATTCACCCCTCCACTTT. Translation gives CASSLVSGNNSPLHF.

For this clonotype: One end of the junction does not line up with germline, which may come from a read error. This chain connects TRBV7-2 to TRBJ2-4; tentative D call: TRBD1 (6 bases). The J call may be mistaken, given a closer DNA end match to TRBJ2-5. The CDR3 loop spans 14 amino acids. Per the germline V gene, CDR1 is SGHTA and CDR2 is FQGNSA. CDR3 sequence (DNA): TGTGCCAGCAGCTTAGACAGGGTCCAAGGGACCCAGTACTTC. Its protein is CASSLDRVQGTQYF.

In this sample, this clonotype turned up a few times. The chain couples TRBV3-1 to TRBJ2-1; 11 bases are shared with TRBD2. CDR1 and CDR2 (germline): LGHDT, YNNKEL (reference sequence). This CDR3 has 17 amino acids. V shed 1 base, J shed 5 bases, and the junction held 7 bases outside the gene matches. The CDR3 protein is CASSQVGLADNNNEQFF. CDR3 bases: TGTGCCAGCAGCCAAGTGGGACTAGCGGACAACAACAATGAGCAGTTCTTC.

This chain connects TRBV29-1 to TRBJ2-1; no clear D. The DNA end favors TRBJ2-7, so the J call may be wrong. This CDR3 contains 12 residues. Germline V CDR1 and CDR2: SQVTM, ANQGSEA. In DNA form, the CDR3 reads TGCAGCGTGATAAAAGCCTACAATGAGCAGTACTTC. It codes for CSVIKAYNEQYF.

This rearrangement joins TRBV11-2 to TRBJ1-5; D remains unclear. Germline CDR1 SGHAT, CDR2 FQNNGV. The CDR3 is 15 residues long. V gave up 5 bases and J gave up 5 bases, with 16 bases separating them. CDR3 amino acids: CASSPAAGPYQPQHF. CDR3 bases: TGTGCCAGCAGCCCAGCCGCCGGACCTTATCAGCCCCAGCATTTT.

The rearrangement links TRBV6-6 to TRBJ2-3; maybe TRBD2 (6 bases). The V gene lost 6 bases and the J gene lost 10 bases, with 26 bases spanning the gap. Germline assignment: CDR1 MNHNY and CDR2 SVGAGI (reference sequence). The CDR3 has 16 residues. The CDR3 sequence is CASSLPGSFSGVAQYF. Here the CDR3 DNA reads TGTGCCAGCAGCCTACCTGGTAGCTTCTCGGGGGTTGCGCAGTATTTT.

About this clonotype: This may arise from a read error, as a much more abundant clone is one base away. The CDR3 DNA sequence: TGTGCCAGCAGCCTCGTAGCGGGAGCCGCCACAGATACGCAGTATTTT. The encoded protein is CASSLVAGAATDTQYF. This chain connects TRBV11-2 to TRBJ2-3, with 9 bases that match TRBD2. Trimming at V came to 5 bases and at J to 2 bases, leaving 8 bases not matched to a gene. This CDR3 contains 16 residues. Germline-derived CDR1 and CDR2 are SGHAT and FQNNGV.

This clonotype was detected a few times. This CDR3 is CAALRTDRDYGYTF. The CDR3 region has the DNA TGTGCCGCACTCCGGACAGACAGGGACTATGGCTACACCTTC. The chain links TRBV10-3 to TRBJ1-2; 7 nucleotides agree with TRBD1. The CDR3 has 14 amino acids. The V and J ends lost 11 bases and 3 bases, in that order; junction bases with no gene match: 12. The V gene's germline CDR1 is ENHRY and CDR2 SYGVKD.

The chain carries TRBV7-2 and TRBJ2-7, with 9 bases matching TRBD2. The germline V gene has CDR1 SGHTA and CDR2 FQGNSA. The V and J ends lost 0 bases and 0 bases, in that order; junction bases with no gene match: 9. The CDR3 consists of 18 residues. The chain's CDR3 is CASSLAKGFSGSSYEQYF. In DNA form, the CDR3 reads TGTGCCAGCAGCTTAGCGAAGGGATTTAGCGGGAGCTCCTACGAGCAGTACTTC. Full variable domain (outside the CDR3, taken from reference TRBV7-2 and TRBJ2-7): GAGVSQSPSNKVTEKGKDVELRCDPISGHTALYWYRQSLGQGLEFLIYFQGNSAPDKSGLPSDRFSAERTGGSVSTLTIQRTQQEDSAVYLCASSLAKGFSGSSYEQYFGPGTRLTVT.

This clonotype was detected a few times. The J gene is TRBJ2-1, the V gene TRBV14; 8 bases agree with TRBD1. This CDR3 has 16 residues. From germline, CDR1 is SGHDN and CDR2 FVKESK. V lost 4 bases and J lost 4; bases outside the gene matches: 9. The CDR3 DNA follows: TGTGCCAGCAGCCCTACCCAGGGGGCGCGTTACAATGAGCAGTTCTTC. It specifies CASSPTQGARYNEQFF.

The chain carries TRBV27 and TRBJ2-3; D assignment may be TRBD1 or TRBD2 (6 bases each). V was clipped by 6 bases and J by 4 bases, with 17 bases between them. CDR1 is MNHEY, CDR2 SMNVEV, per germline (reference sequence). The CDR3 is 15 amino acids. CDR3 in amino acids: CASSPWGARADTQYF. The CDR3 DNA reads TGTGCCAGCAGCCCATGGGGGGCGCGGGCAGATACGCAGTATTTT.

This chain uses TRBV28 with TRBJ2-1, with 8 bases fitting TRBD2. This CDR3 comprises 15 residues. The V gene end was trimmed by 4 bases and the J gene end by 4 bases; junction bases not matched to a gene: 6. CDR1 MDHEN and CDR2 SYDVKM come from the germline V gene. The CDR3 loop reads CASSSGGVGYNEQFF. In DNA form, the CDR3 reads TGTGCCAGCAGTTCGGGGGGGGTGGGGTACAATGAGCAGTTCTTC.

J is TRBJ1-1 and V is TRBV12-3 or TRBV12-4; D not resolved. The V end was cut by 7 bases, the J end by 2 bases, with 14 bases between. The CDR3 extends over 14 amino acids. CDR3 bases: TGTGCCAGCACCTTGAGGTCCGGTAACACTGAAGCTTTCTTT. It encodes CASTLRSGNTEAFF.

The chain couples TRBV9 to TRBJ2-2; D tentatively fits TRBD1 or TRBD2 (5 bases each). The CDR3 has 15 amino acids. Trimming left V 7 bases short and J 0 bases short, with 13 bases between. The germline V gene has CDR1 SGDLS and CDR2 YYNGEE. The CDR3 reads CASALRGANTGELFF. The CDR3 DNA is TGTGCCAGCGCTCTCCGGGGCGCGAACACCGGGGAGCTGTTTTTT.

The chain links TRBV28 to TRBJ1-5; D not resolved. Between the trimmed V and J ends, which lost 6 bases and 2 bases, there was a span of 14 bases. From germline, CDR1 is MDHEN and CDR2 SYDVKM. CDR3 length equals 15 residues. As DNA, the CDR3 is TGTGCCAGCAGCCTGTCGTCGGACGGCAATCAGCCCCAGCATTTT. This gives the protein CASSLSSDGNQPQHF.

This clonotype was counted a few times. The chain combines TRBV24-1 with TRBJ2-5, with a tentative D call TRBD1 (6 bases). Germline-derived CDR1 and CDR2 are KGHDR and SFDVKD. With 5 bases removed from V and 1 base from J, the gap between germline ends came to 19 bases. The length of the CDR3 is 17 residues. In DNA, the CDR3 is TGTGCCACCAGTGGTTTCCCCCGGACAGACAGCCAAGAGACCCAGTACTTC. Its translation is CATSGFPRTDSQETQYF.